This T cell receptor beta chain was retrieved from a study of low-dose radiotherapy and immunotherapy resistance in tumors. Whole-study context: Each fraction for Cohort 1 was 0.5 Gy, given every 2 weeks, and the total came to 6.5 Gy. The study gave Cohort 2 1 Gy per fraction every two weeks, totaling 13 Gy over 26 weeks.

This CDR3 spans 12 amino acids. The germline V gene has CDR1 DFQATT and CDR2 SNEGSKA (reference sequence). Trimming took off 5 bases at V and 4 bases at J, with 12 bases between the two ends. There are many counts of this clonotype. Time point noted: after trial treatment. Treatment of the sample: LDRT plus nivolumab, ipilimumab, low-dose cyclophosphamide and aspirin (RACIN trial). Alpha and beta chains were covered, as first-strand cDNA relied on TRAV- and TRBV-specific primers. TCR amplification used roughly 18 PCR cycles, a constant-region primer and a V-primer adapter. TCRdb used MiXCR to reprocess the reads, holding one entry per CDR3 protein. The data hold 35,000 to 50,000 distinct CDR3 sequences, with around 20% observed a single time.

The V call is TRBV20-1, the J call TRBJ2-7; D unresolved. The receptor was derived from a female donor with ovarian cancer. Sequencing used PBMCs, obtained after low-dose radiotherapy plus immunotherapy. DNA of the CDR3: TGCAGTGCTTCAGACTTCCTATACGAGCAGTACTTC. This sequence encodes CSASDFLYEQYF.